Following are 25 T cell receptor beta chains from one sample sequenced in a study of T cell responses to AZD1222 COVID-19 vaccine. TCRdb's copy holds only in-frame clones and misses some; the assay was immunoSEQ multiplex PCR. The table has around 180,000 clones, 70% to 90% seen once; the top ten hold roughly 6%. Sample: peripheral blood, taken on day 0 of AZD1222 vaccination. These TCRs come from an adult in good health.

The chain couples TRBV27 to TRBJ1-5; D possibly corresponds to TRBD1 (5 bases). V was shortened by 6 bases and J by 3 bases, with 9 bases between the two germline ends. There are 13 residues in the CDR3. From germline, CDR1 is MNHEY and CDR2 SMNVEV (reference sequence). CDR3 protein: CASSRQINQPQHF. The DNA for the CDR3 is TGTGCCAGCAGCCGACAGATCAATCAGCCCCAGCATTTT.

The chain uses TRBV15 and TRBJ2-3; no firm D call. CDR1 and CDR2 (germline): LNHNV, YYDKDF (reference sequence). V gave up 2 bases and J gave up 0 bases, with 6 bases separating them. The length of the CDR3 is 14 residues. CDR3 amino acids: CATSRTTSTDTQYF. The DNA for the CDR3 is TGTGCCACCAGCAGAACGACTAGCACAGATACGCAGTATTTT.

The chain has TRBV5-6 and TRBJ2-5, with TRBD1 matching 7 bases. Germline trimming cut 4 bases from V and 5 bases from J; bases unmatched to any gene: 11. This CDR3 is built from 15 residues. CDR1 and CDR2 (germline): SGHDT, YYEEEE. CDR3 protein: CASSRRGTARETQYF. Here the CDR3 DNA reads TGTGCCAGCAGCCGTCGAGGGACAGCTCGGGAGACCCAGTACTTC. The whole variable domain, filled in from reference TRBV5-6 and TRBJ2-5, reads DAGVTQSPTHLIKTRGQQVTLRCSPKSGHDTVSWYQQALGQGPQFIFQYYEEEERQRGNFPDRFSGHQFPNYSSELNVNALLLGDSALYLCASSRRGTARETQYFGPGTRLLVL.

The chain employs TRBV7-2 and TRBJ1-2; the D gene is possibly TRBD1 (6 bases). The V gene's germline CDR1 is SGHTA and CDR2 FQGNSA. The V gene lost 1 base and the J gene lost 4 bases, with 10 bases spanning the gap. CDR3 length: 14 amino acids. CDR3 protein: CASSLDQGSYGYTF. CDR3 nucleotides: TGTGCCAGCAGCTTAGACCAGGGGTCCTATGGCTACACCTTC.

This chain joins TRBV7-6 and TRBJ1-5; D call uncertain. There are 15 residues in the CDR3. Looked up from germline, CDR1 is SGHVS and CDR2 is FNYEAQ. V shed 2 bases and J shed 6 bases, with 14 bases lying between them. The CDR3 protein is CASSLTASRSQPQHF. The CDR3 nucleotides are TGTGCCAGCAGCTTAACGGCCAGTCGGAGTCAGCCCCAGCATTTT.

V usage is TRBV12-3 or TRBV12-4 and J usage is TRBJ2-3, with no clear D. This CDR3 has 11 amino acids. Trimming cost V 6 bases and J 1 base, with 2 bases left between them. For the CDR3, the DNA is TGTGCCAGCAGCCGCACAGATACGCAGTATTTT. Translating gives CASSRTDTQYF.

The chain links TRBV4-1 to TRBJ2-7; TRBD2 matches at 9 bases. The germline CDR1 and CDR2 sequences are MGHRA and YSYEKL. The CDR3 spans 14 residues. The V segment lost 4 bases and the J segment 3 bases; nucleotides outside the gene matches: 4. In DNA, the CDR3 is TGCGCCAGCAGCCCGGGACTAGCAGACTACGAGCAGTACTTC. Residues: CASSPGLADYEQYF.

The V call is TRBV28, the J call TRBJ2-7, with D possibly matching TRBD1 (6 bases). Trimming removed 9 bases at V and 2 bases at J, with 14 bases between. CDR1 MDHEN and CDR2 SYDVKM come from the germline V gene. The CDR3 is 13 residues long. The CDR3 DNA follows: TGTGCCAGTCGTGAGGGACAAACCTACGAGCAGTACTTC. This translates into CASREGQTYEQYF.

The rearrangement joins TRBV6-6 to TRBJ1-2; D not certain. From germline, CDR1 is MNHNY and CDR2 SVGAGI (reference sequence). Deletions cut 5 bases from V and 2 bases from J, with 6 bases between. The CDR3 totals 12 residues. The CDR3 is CASSVRNYGYTF. CDR3 in DNA: TGTGCCAGCAGTGTCCGGAACTATGGCTACACCTTC.

This chain uses TRBV7-2 with TRBJ2-3; a weak D match, TRBD1 (7 bases). The CDR3 has 13 residues. Deletions cut 8 bases from V and 5 bases from J, with 14 bases between. Germline values: CDR1 SGHTA, CDR2 FQGNSA. The CDR3, as DNA: TGTGCCAGCCGCCAGGGGGGCGGAGATACGCAGTATTTT. Protein sequence: CASRQGGGDTQYF. Drawing the rest from reference TRBV7-2 and TRBJ2-3, the complete variable domain is GAGVSQSPSNKVTEKGKDVELRCDPISGHTALYWYRQSLGQGLEFLIYFQGNSAPDKSGLPSDRFSAERTGGSVSTLTIQRTQQEDSAVYLCASRQGGGDTQYFGPGTRLTVL.

This sequence joins TRBV18 and TRBJ1-1; TRBD1 aligns across 9 bases. Trimming cost V 0 bases and J 7 bases; bases outside gene matches: 6. The CDR3 runs 15 residues. From germline, CDR1 is KGHSH and CDR2 LQKENI. CDR3 coding DNA: TGTGCCAGCTCACCACCGTCGGGACAGGGAGTTGAAGCTTTCTTT. It encodes CASSPPSGQGVEAFF.

This sequence joins TRBV4-1 and TRBJ1-2; D gene ambiguous. V lost 2 bases and J lost 6, with 25 bases in between. CDR1 is MGHRA, CDR2 YSYEKL, per germline. The CDR3 contains 18 residues. CDR3 sequence reads: CASSQLQQRTYGADGYTF. Here the CDR3 DNA reads TGCGCCAGCAGCCAACTACAACAACGGACTTACGGAGCCGATGGCTACACCTTC.

This clone is a singleton in its sample. The CDR3, as DNA: TGTGCCAGCAGTTTAGGGTCGGGACAGGGCACCCACGAGCAGTACTTC. Encoded protein: CASSLGSGQGTHEQYF. The genes are TRBV28 and TRBJ2-7; 9 nucleotides match TRBD1. This CDR3 has 16 amino acids. V shed 2 bases, J shed 5 bases, and the junction held 10 bases outside the gene matches. Looked up from germline, CDR1 is MDHEN and CDR2 is SYDVKM.

This clone was observed a single time. V usage is TRBV7-8 and J usage is TRBJ1-5; no reliable D call. The CDR3 consists of 14 residues. Germline loops: CDR1 SGHVS, CDR2 FQNEAQ. Trimming took 2 bases from V and 4 from J, leaving 9 bases between them. The CDR3 DNA follows: TGTGCCAGCAGCTTATACTTGGGGAATCAGCCCCAGCATTTT. It is translated as CASSLYLGNQPQHF.

The rearrangement uses TRBV27 and TRBJ2-2; D is perhaps TRBD2 (5 bases). Trimming removed 2 bases from V and 4 bases from J, with 5 bases in between. The germline V gene has CDR1 MNHEY and CDR2 SMNVEV (reference sequence). The CDR3 length is 13 residues. As DNA, the CDR3 is TGTGCCAGCAGTTTACGGGGCACCGGGGAGCTGTTTTTT. Translation gives CASSLRGTGELFF.

The genes are TRBV6-5 and TRBJ2-7, with 9 nucleotides matching TRBD1. Per germline, CDR1 MNHEY and CDR2 SVGAGI. The CDR3 is 13 residues long. With 6 bases clipped from V and 5 bases from J, the junction kept 5 bases outside the gene matches. CDR3 in amino acids: CASRPGQGNEQYF. The CDR3 DNA follows: TGTGCCAGCAGACCGGGACAGGGTAACGAGCAGTACTTC.

The CDR3 sequence is CASSLRGNTIYF. The CDR3 DNA sequence: TGTGCCAGCAGTTTACGGGGAAACACCATATATTTT. The chain couples TRBV28 to TRBJ1-3; D unresolved. The CDR3 has 12 residues. In germline, CDR1 is MDHEN, CDR2 SYDVKM. Trimming cost V 2 bases and J 4 bases, with 3 bases left between them.

V is TRBV4-3 and J is TRBJ2-1; D unclear. Germline V gives CDR1 LGHNA, CDR2 YSLEER. The CDR3 spans 13 residues. V dropped 3 bases and J dropped 9 bases, with 12 bases sitting between them. CDR3 sequence: CASSQWVSSEQFF. The CDR3 DNA follows: TGCGCCAGCAGCCAGTGGGTTTCGAGTGAGCAGTTCTTC.

The chain combines TRBV6-5 with TRBJ2-7, with 8 bases aligning to TRBD2. V lost 2 bases to trimming and J lost 6 bases; unmatched junction nucleotides: 9. CDR1 is MNHEY and CDR2 is SVGAGI in the germline V gene. The length of the CDR3 is 15 residues. This CDR3 is CASSYLLAAPSEQYF. The CDR3 region has the DNA TGTGCCAGCAGTTACCTACTAGCGGCACCTTCCGAGCAGTACTTC.

The chain combines TRBV6-5 with TRBJ1-5, with a possible D match to TRBD1 (6 bases). Trimming left V 0 bases short and J 15 bases short, with 15 bases between. The germline V gene has CDR1 MNHEY and CDR2 SVGAGI. The CDR3 runs 13 residues. CDR3 sequence (DNA): TGTGCCAGCAGTTACTCGAGGTCCGGGGGCAGGCATTTT. Translating it yields CASSYSRSGGRHF.

The V gene is TRBV14, the J gene TRBJ2-7; no clear D. Trimming left V 1 base short and J 8 bases short, with 6 bases between. CDR3 size: 11 residues. CDR1 and CDR2 from the germline V gene are SGHDN and FVKESK. The CDR3 DNA follows: TGTGCCAGCAGCCAAGGGCTGAAGCAGTACTTC. Its protein is CASSQGLKQYF.

This rearrangement joins TRBV2 to TRBJ1-1; weak D call: TRBD1 (5 bases). The CDR3 is 13 amino acids. V was shortened by 8 bases and J by 4 bases, with 14 bases between the two germline ends. CDR1 is SNHLY, CDR2 FYNNEI, per germline. The CDR3 loop is CASGGEGTTEAFF. The CDR3 region has the DNA TGTGCCAGCGGGGGGGAGGGGACCACTGAAGCTTTCTTT.

This chain uses TRBV4-1 with TRBJ2-3; D gene unclear. The CDR3 extends over 12 amino acids. V shed 4 bases and J shed 6 bases, with 8 bases lying between them. Germline V gene data show CDR1 as MGHRA and CDR2 as YSYEKL. In nucleotides, the CDR3 is TGCGCCAGCAGCCGCGAAGGGGATACGCAGTATTTT. It encodes CASSREGDTQYF.

This clone was observed a single time. The V gene is TRBV30, the J gene TRBJ2-3; 7 bases agree with TRBD2. The CDR3 runs 14 residues. Germline CDR1 reads GTSNPN; CDR2 reads SVGIG (reference sequence). Trimming removed 6 bases from V and 2 bases from J; junction bases left unmatched: 8. The CDR3: CACGGAGDTDTQYF. The CDR3 DNA reads as TGTGCCTGTGGTGGGGCGGGAGACACAGATACGCAGTATTTT.

This clone came up once. The chain joins TRBV7-2 to TRBJ2-4, with a tentative D call TRBD1 (5 bases). Germline CDR1 and CDR2: SGHTA and FQGNSA. The CDR3 loop spans 15 amino acids. Trimming took 5 bases from V and 0 from J, leaving 11 bases between them. CDR3 residues: CASSPGPIAKNIQYF. CDR3 in DNA: TGTGCCAGCAGCCCAGGGCCGATAGCCAAAAACATTCAGTACTTC.